This T cell receptor (beta chain) was sequenced during a study of blood T cell repertoires in COVID-19. The wider study: Samples taken during acute and convalescent COVID-19 were collected in the United States, Italy and Spain. T cells, B-cell-depleted T cells, or PBMCs provided the cDNA or gDNA that served as material.

This CDR3 has 15 amino acids. Germline-derived CDR1 and CDR2 are SGDLS and YYNGEE. The ends lost 0 bases at V and 8 bases at J; junction bases unmatched: 2. Per the original data handling: Counts of nucleated cells, estimated from reference gene primer amplification, were obtained. Assay used: immunoSEQ multiplex PCR; TCRdb lists only in-frame clones, some missing. V, J and clone size are taken as reported in that table, and D and trimming were inferred from the DNA itself. The table records fewer than 180,000 clones, over 65% of them present only once. Specimen: peripheral blood. The receptor's source is a man aged 65 to 85 with acute or convalescent COVID-19. This chain uses TRBV9 with TRBJ1-6, with TRBD1 matching 10 bases. CDR3 amino acids: CASSVAGTGDSPLHF. The CDR3 DNA sequence: TGTGCCAGCAGCGTAGCCGGGACAGGGGATTCACCCCTCCACTTT.